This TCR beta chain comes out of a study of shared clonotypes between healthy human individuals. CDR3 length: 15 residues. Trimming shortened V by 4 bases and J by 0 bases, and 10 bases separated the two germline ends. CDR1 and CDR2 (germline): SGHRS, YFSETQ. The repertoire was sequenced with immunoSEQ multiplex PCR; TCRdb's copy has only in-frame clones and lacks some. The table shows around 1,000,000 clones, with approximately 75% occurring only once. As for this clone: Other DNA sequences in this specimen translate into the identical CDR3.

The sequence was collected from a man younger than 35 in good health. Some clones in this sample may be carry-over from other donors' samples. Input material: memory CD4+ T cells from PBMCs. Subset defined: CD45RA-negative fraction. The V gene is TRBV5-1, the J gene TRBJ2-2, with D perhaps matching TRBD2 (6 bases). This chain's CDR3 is CASSQRDSNTGELFF. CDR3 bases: TGCGCCAGCAGCCAACGGGACTCGAACACCGGGGAGCTGTTTTTT.